This T cell receptor (beta chain) was recorded in a study of blood T cell repertoires in COVID-19 (TCRdb year 2020). Study-level background: Collaborator samples came from the United States, Italy and Spain and covered acute and convalescent phases of COVID-19. The prospective study material was composed of cDNA or gDNA derived from T cells, B-cell-depleted T cells, or PBMCs. Deeply sampled blood TCRbeta repertoires from subjects exposed to, actively infected with, or recovered from COVID-19 were included in the dataset. The repertoires were released in a freely available public database intended as a resource for research on the immune response to SARS-CoV-2. The samples were drawn from the first 160 participants of the ongoing ImmuneRACE study and from 1,254 subjects provided by 6 global collaborators. A de-identified subject ID, COVID-19 status, age in years and sex were almost always included in the sample metadata. Where available, HLA class I and class II types were obtained from metadata supplied by the sample provider rather than from assay-based typing.

In regard to this clone: Its cognate antigen has yet to be identified. Per-nucleotide qualities are absent, and no much larger clonotype sits a single base away.

Participants in the prospective study were enrolled through a virtual design, were aged roughly 18 to 100 years, and lived in about two dozen United States geographic areas. In the prospective study, cohorts were assigned on the basis of participant-reported clinical history obtained from a screening survey and a study questionnaire. A participant counted as exposed if, within 2 weeks of entering the study, that participant had been in contact with someone who had a PCR-confirmed or clinician-diagnosed COVID-19 case. Mobile phlebotomists in the prospective study collected whole blood, serum and a nasopharyngeal or oropharyngeal swab from every participant. Participants in the prospective study had the option to provide additional blood draws and questionnaires over an approximately two-month period. Before DNA extraction, prospective study blood samples were shipped either frozen or at room temperature.

The immunoSEQ Assay, a bias-controlled multiplex PCR, was used to amplify TCRbeta CDR3 regions from genomic DNA. The original pipeline was this. Within the assay, amplification of reference gene primers was used to estimate how many nucleated cells each sample contained. To quantify the absolute abundance of each unique TCRbeta CDR3 rearrangement, sequence reads were collapsed and filtered. For each sample, productive Simpson clonality was calculated by taking the square root of Simpson's diversity index across productive rearrangements. This is the immuneACCESS table as TCRdb keeps it, with only in-frame sequences that have V and J called. A part of the clones is gone; compared with another copy, unresolved V genes explain less than half, and the rest is unexplained. V and J calls and clone size follow that table, whereas D and trimming were derived from the DNA. A total of 220,000 or so clones appear in this sample, 90% of them only once. The ten biggest clones cover less than 15% of the sample.

The CDR1 and CDR2 encoded by the germline V gene (reference sequence) are LNHNV and YYDKDF. Between the V and J ends, shortened by 5 bases and 6 bases respectively, the junction contains 12 bases. The CDR3, cysteine through phenylalanine, is 13 amino acids long. The entry retains the CDR3 DNA only, 39 bases that are in frame from base 1. Study-level results and caveats: The quantity of clinical and demographic metadata differed by source and by participant and was supplied without curation.

The source material was PBMCs or T cells enriched from blood (not recorded which). The rearrangement joined TRBV15 to TRBJ2-3, with the identity of the D gene unclear. This receptor was obtained from a man aged 30-40 years who had been exposed to COVID-19. The DNA sequence follows: TGTGCCACCAGCTATCTCGCGTTGGATACGCAGTATTTT. This translates into CATSYLALDTQYF.